A single sample gave rise to the 4 T cell receptor beta chains below, sequenced in a study of T-cell reconstitution after alpha-beta-depleted transplantation in children. Researchers prepared the TCRbeta library using unique molecular identifiers, the study reports. TCRdb re-derived calls from the PCR reads in MiXCR, one entry per CDR3 protein. This table has roughly 350,000 distinct CDR3 sequences, 10% appearing once. Sequencing used PBMCs from the stem cell graft donor, obtained from the stem cell graft. The source is a human donor who donated a stem cell graft to a child with acute lymphoblastic leukemia.

This clonotype was observed a few times. The chain recombines TRBV7-2 with TRBJ2-1; a possible D gene is TRBD1 (5 bases). V was cut by 4 bases and J by 7 bases, with 20 bases left in between. CDR1 is SGHTA and CDR2 is FQGNSA in the germline V gene. CDR3 length: 16 amino acids. In DNA, the CDR3 is TGTGCCAGCAGCTCCCAACTTGGACAAAAAGGGAATGAGCAGTTCTTC. Translating gives CASSSQLGQKGNEQFF.

CDR3 nucleotide sequence: TGTGCCAGCAGCCTAATCAGGGGGAGGTTCTACAATGAGCAGTTCTTC. Its protein is CASSLIRGRFYNEQFF. The V call is TRBV11-2, the J call TRBJ2-1; TRBD1 might be the D (7 bases). The CDR3 extends over 16 amino acids. Germline loops: CDR1 SGHAT, CDR2 FQNNGV. V lost 5 bases and J lost 3, with 17 bases in between.

This clonotype has more than one count but fewer than ten. This CDR3 is CASRPSGGRTDTQYF. Here the CDR3 DNA reads TGTGCCAGCAGACCGAGCGGGGGACGCACAGATACGCAGTATTTT. This sequence joins TRBV7-2 and TRBJ2-3, with TRBD2 identical over 8 bases. This CDR3 is built from 15 residues. Germline-derived CDR1 and CDR2 are SGHTA and FQGNSA. Losses at the gene ends were 6 bases for V and 1 base for J; bases not matched to a gene: 6.

This clonotype came up many times. The chain is built from TRBV7-9 and TRBJ2-1; D may correspond to TRBD1 or TRBD2 (6 bases each). The length of the CDR3 is 13 residues. Germline V CDR1 and CDR2: SEHNR, FQNEAQ (reference sequence). With 5 bases removed from V and 7 bases from J, the gap between germline ends came to 12 bases. CDR3 bases: TGTGCCAGCAGCCAAAAGGGGGGTAATGAGCAGTTCTTC. This sequence encodes CASSQKGGNEQFF.